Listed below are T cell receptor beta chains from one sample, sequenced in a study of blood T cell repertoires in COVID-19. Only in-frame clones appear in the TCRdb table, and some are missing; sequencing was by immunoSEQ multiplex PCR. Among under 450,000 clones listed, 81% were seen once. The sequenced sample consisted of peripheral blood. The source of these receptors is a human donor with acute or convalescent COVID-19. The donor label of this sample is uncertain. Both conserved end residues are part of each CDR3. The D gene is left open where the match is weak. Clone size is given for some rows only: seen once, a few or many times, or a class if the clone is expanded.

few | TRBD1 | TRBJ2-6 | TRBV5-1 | CASSFLDRGLKAGANVLTF | TGCGCCAGCAGCTTTCTCGACAGGGGATTAAAGGCGGGGGCCAACGTCCTGACTTTC
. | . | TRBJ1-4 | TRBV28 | CASRHRATNEKLFF | TGTGCCAGCAGACACAGAGCAACTAATGAAAAACTGTTTTTT
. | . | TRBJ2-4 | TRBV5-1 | CASSLEGRDLRNIQYF | TGCGCCAGCAGCTTGGAAGGCAGGGATTTAAGGAACATTCAGTACTTC
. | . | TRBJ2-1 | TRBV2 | CAVDLQSSYNEQFF | TGTGCCGTAGATCTCCAAAGCTCCTACAATGAGCAGTTCTTC
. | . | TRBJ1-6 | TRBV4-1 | CASSQTLARTGSYNSPLHF | TGCGCCAGCAGCCAAACCCTAGCAAGGACGGGTTCCTATAATTCACCCCTCCACTTT
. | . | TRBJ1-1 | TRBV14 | CASSQDPGVVTEAFF | TGTGCCAGCAGCCAAGACCCAGGGGTGGTAACTGAAGCTTTCTTT
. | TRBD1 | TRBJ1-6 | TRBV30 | CAWSPDRGRSSPLHF | TGTGCCTGGAGCCCCGACAGGGGGCGTAGTTCACCCCTCCACTTT
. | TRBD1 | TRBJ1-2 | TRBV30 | CAWKGQDYGYTF | TGTGCCTGGAAAGGACAGGATTATGGCTACACCTTC
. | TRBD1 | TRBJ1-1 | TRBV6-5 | CASRGQGVNTEAFF | TGTGCCAGCAGGGGACAGGGGGTGAACACTGAAGCTTTCTTT
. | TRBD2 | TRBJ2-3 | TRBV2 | CASSFVREVQTTQYF | TGTGCCAGCAGTTTTGTGCGGGAGGTTCAAACTACGCAGTATTTT
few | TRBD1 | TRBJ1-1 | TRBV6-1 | CASSELGTGTNEAFF | TGTGCCAGCAGTGAATTAGGGACAGGGACGAATGAAGCTTTCTTT
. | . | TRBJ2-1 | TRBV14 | CASSQVLDNEQFF | TGTGCCAGCAGCCAAGTTCTCGACAATGAGCAGTTCTTC
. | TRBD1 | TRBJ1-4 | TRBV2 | CASVALRDRGEKLFF | TGTGCCAGCGTAGCGCTCCGGGACAGAGGCGAAAAACTGTTTTTT
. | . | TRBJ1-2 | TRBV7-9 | CASSRRVYYGYTF | TGTGCCAGCAGCCGCAGGGTTTACTATGGCTACACCTTC
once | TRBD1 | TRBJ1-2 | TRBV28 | CASRGTNRGARNF | TGTGCCAGCAGGGGAACAAACAGGGGGGCGCGGAACTTC
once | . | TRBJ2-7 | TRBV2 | CASSDGSGSNYEQYF | TGTGCCAGCAGTGACGGAAGCGGTTCTAACTACGAGCAGTACTTC
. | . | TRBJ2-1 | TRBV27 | CASSWAGPHSYNEQFF | TGTGCCAGCAGTTGGGCGGGGCCGCACTCCTACAATGAGCAGTTCTTC
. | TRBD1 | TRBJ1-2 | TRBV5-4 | CASSSGTAERGGYTF | TGTGCCAGCAGCTCTGGGACAGCCGAACGGGGTGGCTACACCTTC
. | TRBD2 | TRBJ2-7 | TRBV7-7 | CASSVEARLAGGLTLSYEQYF | TGTGCCAGCAGCGTAGAGGCCCGACTAGCGGGAGGCCTTACACTCTCCTACGAGCAGTACTTC
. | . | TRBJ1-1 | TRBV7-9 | CASSPEGPVNTEAFF | TGTGCCAGCAGCCCCGAGGGTCCGGTGAACACTGAAGCTTTCTTT
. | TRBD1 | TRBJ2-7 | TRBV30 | CAWSVQGVSYEQYF | TGTGCCTGGAGTGTACAGGGGGTCTCCTACGAGCAGTACTTC
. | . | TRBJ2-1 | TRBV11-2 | CASSQQGGTYNEQFF | TGTGCCAGCAGCCAGCAGGGTGGTACCTACAATGAGCAGTTCTTC
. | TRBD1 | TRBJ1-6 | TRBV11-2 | CASSFQQGANSPLHF | TGTGCCAGCAGCTTCCAACAGGGGGCGAATTCACCCCTCCACTTT
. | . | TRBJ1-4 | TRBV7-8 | CASSRGRLNEKLFF | TGTGCCAGCAGCCGTGGCAGGTTAAATGAAAAACTGTTTTTT
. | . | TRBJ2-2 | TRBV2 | CASRGNTRDTGELFF | TGTGCCAGCCGCGGTAATACCAGGGACACCGGGGAGCTGTTTTTT
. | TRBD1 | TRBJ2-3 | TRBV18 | CASSPGTANTDTQYF | TGTGCCAGCTCACCAGGGACAGCCAACACAGATACGCAGTATTTT
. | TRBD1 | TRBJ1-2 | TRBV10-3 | CATSGQAVGYTF | TGTGCCACCTCCGGACAGGCCGTGGGCTACACCTTC
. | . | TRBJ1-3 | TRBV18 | CASSPGTDGNTIYF | TGTGCCAGCTCACCGGGCACGGATGGAAACACCATATATTTT
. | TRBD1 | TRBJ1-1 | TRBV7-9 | CASSHIDRETEAFF | TGTGCCAGCAGCCACATAGACAGGGAAACTGAAGCTTTCTTT
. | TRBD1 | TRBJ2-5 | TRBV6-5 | CASSLTGDQETQYF | TGTGCCAGCAGTCTGACAGGGGACCAAGAGACCCAGTACTTC
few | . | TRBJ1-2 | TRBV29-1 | CSVVQGVIGYTF | TGCAGCGTTGTCCAGGGCGTGATAGGCTACACCTTC